The 8 T cell receptor beta chains in this list originate from one sample, sequenced in a study of radiation and T cells in renal cell carcinoma. The treatment was: treatment-naive control, cytoreductive nephrectomy. Libraries were prepared by immunoSEQ multiplex PCR; TCRdb keeps only in-frame clonotypes and omits some of them. The sample lists 20,000 to 25,000 clones, over 45% occurring once. Sample: tumor tissue, taken from a patient whose treatment was nephrectomy without radiotherapy. These receptor sequences come from a man in his forties or fifties with renal cell carcinoma.

The CDR3 sequence: CASSLSRQGGGYTF. CDR3 coding DNA: TGTGCCAGCAGTTTATCTAGGCAGGGGGGTGGCTACACCTTC. V gene TRBV27 combines with J gene TRBJ1-2, with 7 bases that match TRBD1. Unmatched junction bases numbered 5, after V lost 0 bases and J lost 7 bases. This CDR3 comprises 14 residues. Germline V gene sequence: CDR1 MNHEY, CDR2 SMNVEV (reference sequence).

The chain is built from TRBV5-1 and TRBJ2-1, with no clear D. Per the germline V gene, CDR1 is SGHRS and CDR2 is YFSETQ. This CDR3 has 14 residues. The V end lost 3 bases, the J end lost 6 bases, and 13 bases lay between the germline ends. Here the CDR3 reads CASSSSFSTNEQFF. For the CDR3, the DNA is TGCGCCAGCAGCTCCTCTTTCTCAACCAATGAGCAGTTCTTC.

This clone came up once. CDR3 sequence reads: CASSGQGDTEAFF. In nucleotides, the CDR3 is TGTGCCAGCAGTGGGCAGGGCGACACTGAAGCTTTCTTT. The chain joins TRBV6-1 to TRBJ1-1; D might be TRBD1 (5 bases). The CDR3 runs 13 residues. The germline V and J ends were trimmed by 4 bases and 3 bases, with 9 bases remaining between them. Germline V gene data show CDR1 as MNHNS and CDR2 as SASEGT.

This chain links TRBV6-1 with TRBJ1-5; D call uncertain. This CDR3 contains 13 residues. CDR1 and CDR2 from the germline V gene are MNHNS and SASEGT. V was pared by 2 bases and J by 5 bases, with 7 bases between. CDR3 amino acids: CASSELVYQPQHF. The CDR3 coding sequence is TGTGCCAGCAGTGAACTAGTTTATCAGCCCCAGCATTTT.

In its sample, this clone ranks as medium-sized. The chain couples TRBV6-6 to TRBJ1-5, with no clear D. CDR3 length: 16 residues. CDR1 MNHNY and CDR2 SVGAGI come from the germline V gene (reference sequence). V dropped 0 bases and J dropped 0 bases, with 9 bases sitting between them. CDR3 sequence: CASSYSGGVSNQPQHF. Here the CDR3 DNA reads TGTGCCAGCAGTTACTCGGGAGGAGTTAGCAATCAGCCCCAGCATTTT.

This clone occurred once. The CDR3 sequence: CASSQDRGHNEKLFF. The CDR3 nucleotides are TGCGCCAGCAGCCAAGATAGGGGCCATAATGAAAAACTGTTTTTT. The V gene is TRBV4-3, the J gene TRBJ1-4; a weak D match, TRBD1 (5 bases). Germline V gives CDR1 LGHNA, CDR2 YSLEER. This CDR3 is 15 amino acids long. V lost 0 bases to trimming and J lost 4 bases, with 9 bases between them.

The chain couples TRBV19 to TRBJ1-6; D might be TRBD1 (5 bases). V lost 8 bases and J lost 7, with 15 bases in between. The CDR3 spans 14 residues. Germline assignment: CDR1 LNHDA and CDR2 SQIVND (reference sequence). This chain's CDR3 is CASQPGNSNSPLHF. The CDR3 DNA reads TGTGCCAGTCAACCAGGGAACTCCAATTCACCCCTCCACTTT.

A few counts support this clone. V and J are TRBV7-8 and TRBJ2-1; TRBD1 matches at 9 bases. The CDR3 spans 15 residues. Germline CDR1 reads SGHVS; CDR2 reads FQNEAQ. J gave up 8 bases and V 2 bases, and 7 bases lay outside the gene matches. DNA for the CDR3: TGTGCCAGCAGCTTAATGGGACAGGGCGGCGATGAGCAGTTCTTC. This gives the protein CASSLMGQGGDEQFF.